This T cell receptor (beta chain) was retrieved from a study of shared clonotypes between healthy human individuals. Findings and limits, study-wide: Estimated richness values were generally larger in naive subsets than in memory subsets.

Worth noting for this clone: Its antigen is not identified.

The ends lost 3 bases at V and 8 bases at J; junction bases unmatched: 7. In germline, CDR1 is MNHEY, CDR2 SMNVEV (reference sequence). The CDR3 loop spans 15 amino acids. Terminally differentiated effector memory CD45RA+ cells were left out of the naive CD8 fraction, which was CD45RO-negative and positively selected for CCR7. TCRdb keeps only in-frame clones here, not all; method: immunoSEQ multiplex PCR. The sample lists just over 2,000,000 clones, approximately 94% occurring once. The specimen was naive CD8+ T cells sorted from blood. The chain has TRBV27 and TRBJ2-1, with 10 nucleotides matching TRBD2. This TCR was sampled from a man between 18 and 35 years old in good health. The CDR3 loop reads CASSLRLAGVYEQFF. CDR3 DNA: TGTGCCAGCAGTTTGAGGCTAGCGGGAGTATATGAGCAGTTCTTC.